This paragraph covers one TCR beta chain sequence. The target antigen is unknown. These gene names are mouse names. The CDR3 end lies 1 residue beyond the end of the read and is filled in from the germline J gene. V was clipped by 6 bases and J by 3 bases; unmatched bases: 4. The CDR3 is made up of 14 amino acids. Germline V CDR1 and CDR2: NSQYPW, LRSPGD (reference sequence). The sample comes from a study of tissue T cells after allogeneic stem cell transplantation. Study results and limitations: Only a limited share of tissue TCRs appeared in blood or spleen.

Sequencing of TCRbeta CDR3 at survey depth gave sequences and template counts. The assay was immunoSEQ multiplex PCR, and TCRdb's table has in-frame clones only and misses some. This table holds 20,000 to 25,000 clones, about two thirds found once. The clonotype comes from a female BALB/c mouse in good health. Strain MHC haplotype: H2-d. Sequencing was performed on spleen. V is TRBV1 and J is TRBJ2-3, with TRBD1 matching 9 bases. The sequenced CDR3 bases are TGCACCTGCAGCAACAGGGGGCGGGCAGAAACGCTGTAT. Translated, it gives CTCSNRGRAETLY. The full CDR3 protein is CTCSNRGRAETLYF.